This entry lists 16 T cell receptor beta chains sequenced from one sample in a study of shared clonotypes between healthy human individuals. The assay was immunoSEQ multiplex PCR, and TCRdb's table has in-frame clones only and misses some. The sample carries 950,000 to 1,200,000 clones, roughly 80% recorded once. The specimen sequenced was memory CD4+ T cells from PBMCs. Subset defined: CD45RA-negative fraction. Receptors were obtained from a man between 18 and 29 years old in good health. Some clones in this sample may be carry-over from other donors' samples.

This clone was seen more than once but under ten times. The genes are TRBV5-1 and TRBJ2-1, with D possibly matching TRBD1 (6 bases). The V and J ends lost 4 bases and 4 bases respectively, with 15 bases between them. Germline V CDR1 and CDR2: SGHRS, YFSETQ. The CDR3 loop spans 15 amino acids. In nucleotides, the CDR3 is TGCGCCAGCAGCCCAGGACAGACGTCTTACAATGAGCAGTTCTTC. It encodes CASSPGQTSYNEQFF. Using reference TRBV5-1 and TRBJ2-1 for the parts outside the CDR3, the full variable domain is KAGVTQTPRYLIKTRGQQVTLSCSPISGHRSVSWYQQTPGQGLQFLFEYFSETQRNKGNFPGRFSGRQFSNSRSEMNVSTLELGDSALYLCASSPGQTSYNEQFFGPGTRLTVL.

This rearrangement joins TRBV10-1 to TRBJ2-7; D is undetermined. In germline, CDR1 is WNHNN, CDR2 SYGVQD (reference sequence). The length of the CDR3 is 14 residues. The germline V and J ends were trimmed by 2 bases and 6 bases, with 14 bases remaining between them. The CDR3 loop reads CASSENPRSSEQYF. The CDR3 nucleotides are TGCGCCAGCAGTGAGAATCCTCGTTCTTCCGAGCAGTACTTC.

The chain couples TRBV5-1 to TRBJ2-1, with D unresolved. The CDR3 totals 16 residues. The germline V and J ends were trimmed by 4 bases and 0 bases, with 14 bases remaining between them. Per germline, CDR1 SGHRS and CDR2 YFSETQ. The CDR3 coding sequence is TGCGCCAGCAGCACGGACCAACTCCTCTCCTACAATGAGCAGTTCTTC. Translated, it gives CASSTDQLLSYNEQFF.

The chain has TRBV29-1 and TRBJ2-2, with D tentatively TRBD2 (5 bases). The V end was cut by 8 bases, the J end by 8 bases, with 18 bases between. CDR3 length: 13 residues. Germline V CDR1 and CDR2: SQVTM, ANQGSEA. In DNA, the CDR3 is TGCAGCTTCAACCGAGGGAAGTCTGGGGAGCTGTTTTTT. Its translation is CSFNRGKSGELFF.

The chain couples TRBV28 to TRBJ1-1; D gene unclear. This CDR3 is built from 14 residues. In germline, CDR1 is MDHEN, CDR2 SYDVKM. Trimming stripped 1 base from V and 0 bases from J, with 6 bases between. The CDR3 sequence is CASSLSRMNTEAFF. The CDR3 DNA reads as TGTGCCAGCAGTTTATCTAGAATGAACACTGAAGCTTTCTTT.

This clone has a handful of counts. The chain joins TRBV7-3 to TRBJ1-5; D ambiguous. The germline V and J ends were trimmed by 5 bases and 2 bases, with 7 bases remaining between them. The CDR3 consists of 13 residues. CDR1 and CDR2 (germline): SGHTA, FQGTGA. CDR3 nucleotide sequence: TGTGCCAGCAGCCCCTCGGGCAATCAGCCCCAGCATTTT. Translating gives CASSPSGNQPQHF.

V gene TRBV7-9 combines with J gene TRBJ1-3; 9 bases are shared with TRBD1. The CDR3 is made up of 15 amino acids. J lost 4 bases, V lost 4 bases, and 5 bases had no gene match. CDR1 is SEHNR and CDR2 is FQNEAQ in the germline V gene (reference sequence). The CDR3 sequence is CASSSGTGWGNTIYF. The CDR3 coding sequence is TGTGCCAGCAGCTCCGGGACAGGGTGGGGAAACACCATATATTTT. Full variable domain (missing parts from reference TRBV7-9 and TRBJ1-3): DTGVSQNPRHKITKRGQNVTFRCDPISEHNRLYWYRQTLGQGPEFLTYFQNEAQLEKSRLLSDRFSAERPKGSFSTLEIQRTEQGDSAMYLCASSSGTGWGNTIYFGEGSWLTVV.

The CDR3 reads CASSLAGQFDGYTF. CDR3 coding DNA: TGTGCCAGCAGCCTCGCGGGACAGTTTGATGGCTACACCTTC. This sequence joins TRBV7-6 and TRBJ1-2; TRBD1 matches at 7 bases. Germline V lookup: CDR1 SGHVS, CDR2 FNYEAQ. The CDR3 is 14 amino acids. V shed 5 bases, J shed 6 bases, and the junction held 9 bases outside the gene matches.

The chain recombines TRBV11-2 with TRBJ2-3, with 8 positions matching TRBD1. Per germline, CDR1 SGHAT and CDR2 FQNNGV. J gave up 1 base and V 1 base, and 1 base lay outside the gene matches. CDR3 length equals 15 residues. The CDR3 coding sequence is TGTGCCAGCAGCTTAGCGGGACAGGGCACAGATACGCAGTATTTT. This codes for CASSLAGQGTDTQYF.

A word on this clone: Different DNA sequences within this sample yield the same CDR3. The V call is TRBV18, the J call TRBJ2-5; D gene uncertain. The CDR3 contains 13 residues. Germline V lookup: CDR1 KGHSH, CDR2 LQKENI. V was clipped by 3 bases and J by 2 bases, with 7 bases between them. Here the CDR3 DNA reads TGTGCCAGCTCACCGGGAATACAAGAGACCCAGTACTTC. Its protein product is CASSPGIQETQYF. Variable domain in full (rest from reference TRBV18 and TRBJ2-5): NAGVMQNPRHLVRRRGQEARLRCSPMKGHSHVYWYRQLPEEGLKFMVYLQKENIIDESGMPKERFSAEFPKEGPSILRIQQVVRGDSAAYFCASSPGIQETQYFGPGTRLLVL.

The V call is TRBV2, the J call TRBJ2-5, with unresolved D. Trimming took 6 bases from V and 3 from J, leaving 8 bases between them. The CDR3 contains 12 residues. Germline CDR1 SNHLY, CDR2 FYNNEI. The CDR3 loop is CASRRAEETQYF. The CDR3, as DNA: TGTGCCAGCAGACGGGCGGAAGAGACCCAGTACTTC.

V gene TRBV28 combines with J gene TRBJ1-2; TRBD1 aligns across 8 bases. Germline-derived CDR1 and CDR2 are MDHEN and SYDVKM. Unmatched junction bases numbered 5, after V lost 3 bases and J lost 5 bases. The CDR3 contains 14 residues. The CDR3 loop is CASSFGTGQYGYTF. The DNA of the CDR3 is TGTGCCAGCAGTTTTGGGACAGGACAGTATGGCTACACCTTC.

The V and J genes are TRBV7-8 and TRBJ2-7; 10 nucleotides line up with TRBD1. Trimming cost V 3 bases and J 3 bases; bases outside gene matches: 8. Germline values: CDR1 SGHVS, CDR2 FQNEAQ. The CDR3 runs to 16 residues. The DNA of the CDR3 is TGTGCCAGCAGCTTTGGCCCCGGACAGGGGGGCTACGAGCAGTACTTC. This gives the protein CASSFGPGQGGYEQYF. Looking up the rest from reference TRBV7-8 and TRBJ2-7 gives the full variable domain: GAGVSQSPRYKVAKRGQDVALRCDPISGHVSLFWYQQALGQGPEFLTYFQNEAQLDKSGLPSDRFFAERPEGSVSTLKIQRTQQEDSAVYLCASSFGPGQGGYEQYFGPGTRLTVT.

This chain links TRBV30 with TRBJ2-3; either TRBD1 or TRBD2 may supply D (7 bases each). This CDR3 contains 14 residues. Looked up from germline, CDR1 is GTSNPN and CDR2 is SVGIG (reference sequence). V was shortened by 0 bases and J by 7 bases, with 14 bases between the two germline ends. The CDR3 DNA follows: TGTGCCTGGAGTGTGAGCAGGGGGGGGAATACGCAGTATTTT. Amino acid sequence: CAWSVSRGGNTQYF.

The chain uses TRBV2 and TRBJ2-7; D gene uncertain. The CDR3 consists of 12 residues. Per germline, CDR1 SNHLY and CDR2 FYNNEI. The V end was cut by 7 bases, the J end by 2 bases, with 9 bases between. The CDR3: CASTPTAYEQYF. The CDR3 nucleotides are TGTGCCAGCACCCCGACGGCCTACGAGCAGTACTTC. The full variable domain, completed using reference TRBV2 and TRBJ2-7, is EPEVTQTPSHQVTQMGQEVILRCVPISNHLYFYWYRQILGQKVEFLVSFYNNEISEKSEIFDDQFSVERPDGSNFTLKIRSTKLEDSAMYFCASTPTAYEQYFGPGTRLTVT.

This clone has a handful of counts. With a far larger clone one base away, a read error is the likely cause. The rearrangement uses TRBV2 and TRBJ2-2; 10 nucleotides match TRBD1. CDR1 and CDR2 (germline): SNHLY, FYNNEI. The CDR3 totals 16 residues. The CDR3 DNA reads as TGTGCCAGCTCCGGGACAGGGGTCGGTCTCACCGGGGAGATGTTTTTT. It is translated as CASSGTGVGLTGEMFF.